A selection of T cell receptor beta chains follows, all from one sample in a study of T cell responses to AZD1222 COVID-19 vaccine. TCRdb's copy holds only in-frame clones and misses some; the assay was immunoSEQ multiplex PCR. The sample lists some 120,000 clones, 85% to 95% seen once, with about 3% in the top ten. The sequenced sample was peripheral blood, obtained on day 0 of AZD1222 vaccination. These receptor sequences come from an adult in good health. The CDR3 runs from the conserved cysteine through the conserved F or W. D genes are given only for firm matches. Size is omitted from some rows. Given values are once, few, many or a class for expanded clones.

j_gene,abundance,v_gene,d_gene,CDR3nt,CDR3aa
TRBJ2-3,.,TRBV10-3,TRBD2,TGTGCCATCAGTGGCTCCCTAGCGGGACGAGGAGATACGCAGTATTTT,CAISGSLAGRGDTQYF
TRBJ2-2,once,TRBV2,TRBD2,TGTGCCAGCAGTGAGATAGCGGGAGGGGCGTCCGGGGAGCTGTTTTTT,CASSEIAGGASGELFF
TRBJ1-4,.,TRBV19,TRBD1,TGTGCCAGTAGACAGGGGGCGCTCGATGAAAAACTGTTTTTT,CASRQGALDEKLFF
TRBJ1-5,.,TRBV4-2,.,TGTGCCAGCAGCCAAGGGTCGACATTTAGCAATCAGCCCCAGCATTTT,CASSQGSTFSNQPQHF
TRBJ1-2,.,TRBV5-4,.,TGTGCCAGCAGCTTGGGGGGGGTCTATGGCTACACCTTC,CASSLGGVYGYTF
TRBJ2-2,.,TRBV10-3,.,TGTGCCATCAGTGATCGGGGTGCCGGGGAGCTGTTTTTT,CAISDRGAGELFF
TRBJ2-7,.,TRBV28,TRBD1,TGTGCCAGCAGTTTACTCCCCGGGACAGGGGGCGACGAGCAGTACTTC,CASSLLPGTGGDEQYF
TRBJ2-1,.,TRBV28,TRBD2,TGTGCCAGCAGTCTTCCCGGGCTAGCGGAGTACAATGAGCAGTTCTTC,CASSLPGLAEYNEQFF
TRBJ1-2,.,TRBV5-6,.,TGTGCCAGCAGCTCGGCACCTACAGGGAGCTATGGCTACACCTTC,CASSSAPTGSYGYTF
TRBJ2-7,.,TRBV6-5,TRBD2,TGTGCCAGCAGTTATGGACTAGCGGGATCCTACGAGCAGTACTTC,CASSYGLAGSYEQYF
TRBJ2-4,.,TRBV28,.,TGTGCCAGCAGACTAGGCGAAGGAGCCAAAAACATTCAGTACTTC,CASRLGEGAKNIQYF
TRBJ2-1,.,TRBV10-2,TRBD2,TGCGCCAGCAGTGCCCGTGGTAGCGGGAGGTCCAATGAGCAGTTCTTC,CASSARGSGRSNEQFF
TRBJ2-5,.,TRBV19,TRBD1,TGTGCCAGTAGTACGGGACAGAAAGAGACCCAGTACTTC,CASSTGQKETQYF
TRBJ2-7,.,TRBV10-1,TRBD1,TGCGCCAGCAGTGATCCGGCTGGGACAGGGGGCTACGAGCAGTACTTC,CASSDPAGTGGYEQYF
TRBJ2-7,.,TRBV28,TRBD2,TGTGCCAGCGCGGGGGGAGCGGGAGGGCCGAGATACGAGCAGTACTTC,CASAGGAGGPRYEQYF
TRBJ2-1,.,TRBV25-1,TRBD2,TGTGCCAGCAGTGAAACGACTAGCGGGTTAAGCGGTGAGCAGTTCTTC,CASSETTSGLSGEQFF
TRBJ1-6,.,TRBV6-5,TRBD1,TGTGCCAGCACCCCGGGACAGTCAAATTCACCCCTCCACTTT,CASTPGQSNSPLHF
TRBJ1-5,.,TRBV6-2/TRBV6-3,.,TGTGCCAGCAGTTCCCAGGGACCCAATCAGCCCCAGCATTTT,CASSSQGPNQPQHF
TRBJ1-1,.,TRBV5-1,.,TGCGCCAGCAGCTTGGGCCAGGGCCAGAACACTGAAGCTTTCTTT,CASSLGQGQNTEAFF
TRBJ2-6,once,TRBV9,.,TGTGCCAGCAGCGTAGAACCGGGGGCCAACGTCCTGACTTTC,CASSVEPGANVLTF
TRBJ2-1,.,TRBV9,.,TGTGCCAGCAGCTCCCGCCAGACAGGATACAATGAGCAGTTCTTC,CASSSRQTGYNEQFF
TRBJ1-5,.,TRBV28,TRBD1,TGTGCCAGCAGCAGACAGGGGATATATCAGCCCCAGCATTTT,CASSRQGIYQPQHF
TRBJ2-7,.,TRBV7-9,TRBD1,TGTGCCAGCGCCAGTGACCGGGACAGAGACCTCTACGAGCAGTACTTC,CASASDRDRDLYEQYF
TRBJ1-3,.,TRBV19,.,TGTGCCAGTAGACCCCCCGGCAGCTCTGGAAACACCATATATTTT,CASRPPGSSGNTIYF
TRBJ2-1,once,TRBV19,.,TGTGCCAGTAGTACCCTCAGGGACCCCAGACCCAATGAGCAGTTCTTC,CASSTLRDPRPNEQFF
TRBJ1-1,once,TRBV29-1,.,TGCAGCGCCCACCGGACGAACACTGAAGCTTTCTTT,CSAHRTNTEAFF
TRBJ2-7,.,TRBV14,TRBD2,TGTGCCAGCAGGGGACTAGCCCCCGATGGGTGGCAGTACTTC,CASRGLAPDGWQYF
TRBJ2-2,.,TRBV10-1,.,TGCGCCAGCAGTGTCGTACGTGCGGAAACCGGGGAGCTGTTTTTT,CASSVVRAETGELFF
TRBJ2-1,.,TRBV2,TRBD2,TGTGCCAGCAGTGAGCAGACTAGCGCTAGAAGCTCCTACAATGAGCAGTTCTTC,CASSEQTSARSSYNEQFF
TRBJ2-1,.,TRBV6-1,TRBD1,TGTGCCAGCAGGGAAGGACAGGGGCCTACAGAGTTCTTC,CASREGQGPTEFF
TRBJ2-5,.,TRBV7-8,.,TGTGCCAGCAGCTTAGGGGCCCCGACAGTACAAGAGACCCAGTACTTC,CASSLGAPTVQETQYF
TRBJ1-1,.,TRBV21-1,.,TGTGCCAGCAGCAAATATCAGGGGGCGCGGACCACCGAAGCTTTCTTT,CASSKYQGARTTEAFF
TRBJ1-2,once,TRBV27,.,TGTGCCAGCAGTTTACAACAGGGCTACTATGGCTACACCTTC,CASSLQQGYYGYTF
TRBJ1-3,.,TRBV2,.,TGTGCCAGCCTTACAGGGTACTCTGGAAACACCATATATTTT,CASLTGYSGNTIYF
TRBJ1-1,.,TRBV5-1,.,TGCGCCAGCAATCCAGGGTCGGAGTATAGGAAAGCTTTCTTT,CASNPGSEYRKAFF
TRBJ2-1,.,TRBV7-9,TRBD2,TGTGCCAGCAGCCTGGGACTAGCGGGCCTCAATGAGCAGTTCTTC,CASSLGLAGLNEQFF
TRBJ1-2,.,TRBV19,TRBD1,TGTGCCAGTAGTATCCCAGGACAGGGCACCTATGGCTACACCTTC,CASSIPGQGTYGYTF
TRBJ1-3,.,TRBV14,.,TGTGCCAGCAGCCAAGGTGGAGGGGACCTGCATTCTGGAAACACCATATATTTT,CASSQGGGDLHSGNTIYF
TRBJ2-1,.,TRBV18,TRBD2,TGTGCCAGCTCACCCGTAGCGGGTCAAAATGAGCAGTTCTTC,CASSPVAGQNEQFF
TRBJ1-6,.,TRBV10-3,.,TGTGCCATCAGTAGCAATATCTGGGACGATAATTCACCCCTCCACTTT,CAISSNIWDDNSPLHF
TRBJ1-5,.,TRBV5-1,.,TGCGCCAGCAGGTCCGGGGAGGGGACAAGCAATCAGCCCCAGCATTTT,CASRSGEGTSNQPQHF
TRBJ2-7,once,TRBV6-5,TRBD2,TGTGCCAGGGCAGGAGCGGGAGCGTGTGACAACTTC,CARAGAGACDNF
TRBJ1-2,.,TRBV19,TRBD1,TGTGCCAGTAGAAGGACAGGGGTCCCTGGCTACACCTTC,CASRRTGVPGYTF
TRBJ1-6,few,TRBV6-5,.,TGTGCCAGCAGTTACGGGACTTGGGCTAATTCACCCCTCCACTTT,CASSYGTWANSPLHF
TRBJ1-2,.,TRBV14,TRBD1,TGTGCCAGCAGCCATTGGACTTTACGAGACAGGGGGCGACACCACTATGGCTACACCTTC,CASSHWTLRDRGRHHYGYTF
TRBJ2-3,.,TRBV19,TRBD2,TGTGCCAGTAGTATGGAGTTCCTAGCGGGCGTCACAGATACGCAGTATTTT,CASSMEFLAGVTDTQYF
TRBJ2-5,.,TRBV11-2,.,TGTGCCAGCAGCTTAACGGCCCAGTACTTC,CASSLTAQYF
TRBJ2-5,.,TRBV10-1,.,TGCGCCAGCAGTGAGCGCAGAGGAGAGACCCAGTACTTC,CASSERRGETQYF
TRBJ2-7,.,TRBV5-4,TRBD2,TGTGCCAGCAGCTTGCTACAGCGGGGGGACTACGAGCAGTACTTC,CASSLLQRGDYEQYF
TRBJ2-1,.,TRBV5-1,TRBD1,TGCGCCAGCAGCCACAGGACAGGTTGGACTTCGGTGGAGCAGTTCTTC,CASSHRTGWTSVEQFF
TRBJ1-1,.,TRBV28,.,TGTGCCAGCAGTTCCGGGGGCACTGAAGCTTTCTTT,CASSSGGTEAFF